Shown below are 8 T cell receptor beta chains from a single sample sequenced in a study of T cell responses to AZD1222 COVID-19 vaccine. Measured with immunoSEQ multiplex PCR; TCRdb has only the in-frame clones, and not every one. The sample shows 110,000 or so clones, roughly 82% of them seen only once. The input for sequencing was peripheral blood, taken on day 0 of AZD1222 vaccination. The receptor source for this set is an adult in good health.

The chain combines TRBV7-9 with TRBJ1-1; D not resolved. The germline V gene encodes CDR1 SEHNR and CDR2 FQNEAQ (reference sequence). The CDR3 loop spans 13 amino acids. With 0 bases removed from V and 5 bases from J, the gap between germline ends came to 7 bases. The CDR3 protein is CASSLARGTEAFF. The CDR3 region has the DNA TGTGCCAGCAGCTTAGCGCGAGGGACTGAAGCTTTCTTT.

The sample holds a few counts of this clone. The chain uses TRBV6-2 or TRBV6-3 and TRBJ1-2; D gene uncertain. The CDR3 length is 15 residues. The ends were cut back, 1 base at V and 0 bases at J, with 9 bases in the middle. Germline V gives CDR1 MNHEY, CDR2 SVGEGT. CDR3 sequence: CASSYWASSNYGYTF. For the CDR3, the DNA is TGTGCCAGCAGTTACTGGGCGAGCTCTAACTATGGCTACACCTTC.

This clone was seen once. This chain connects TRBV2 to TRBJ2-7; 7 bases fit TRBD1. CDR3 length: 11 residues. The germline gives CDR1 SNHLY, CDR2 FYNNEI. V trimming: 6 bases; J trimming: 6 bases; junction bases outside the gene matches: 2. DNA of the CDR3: TGTGCCAGCAGGACAGGGCGCGAGCAGTACTTC. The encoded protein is CASRTGREQYF.

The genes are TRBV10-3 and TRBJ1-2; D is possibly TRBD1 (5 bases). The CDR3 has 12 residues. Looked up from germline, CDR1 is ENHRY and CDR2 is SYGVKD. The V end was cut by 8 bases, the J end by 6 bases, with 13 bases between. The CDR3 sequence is CAIAPQGDGYTF. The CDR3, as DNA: TGTGCCATCGCCCCGCAGGGAGATGGCTACACCTTC.

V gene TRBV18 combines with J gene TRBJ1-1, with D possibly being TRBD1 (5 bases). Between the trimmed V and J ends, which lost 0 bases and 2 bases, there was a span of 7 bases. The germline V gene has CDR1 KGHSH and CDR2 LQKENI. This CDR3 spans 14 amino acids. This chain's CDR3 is CASSPPGANTEAFF. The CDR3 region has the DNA TGTGCCAGCTCACCACCCGGGGCAAACACTGAAGCTTTCTTT.

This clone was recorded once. The CDR3 coding sequence is TGTGCCAGCAGCTTAAACGGCGGGGGAACTGAAGCTTTCTTT. It encodes CASSLNGGGTEAFF. This chain connects TRBV7-3 to TRBJ1-1, with a tentative D call TRBD1 (5 bases). The V end was cut by 1 base, the J end by 5 bases, with 11 bases between. CDR3 length: 14 amino acids. Germline V gene sequence: CDR1 SGHTA, CDR2 FQGTGA.

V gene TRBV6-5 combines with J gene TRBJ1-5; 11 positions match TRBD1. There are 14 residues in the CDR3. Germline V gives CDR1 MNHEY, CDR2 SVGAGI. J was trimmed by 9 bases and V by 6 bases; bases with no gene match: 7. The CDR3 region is CASSTDRGQGPQHF. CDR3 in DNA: TGTGCCAGCAGCACGGACAGGGGGCAGGGGCCCCAGCATTTT.

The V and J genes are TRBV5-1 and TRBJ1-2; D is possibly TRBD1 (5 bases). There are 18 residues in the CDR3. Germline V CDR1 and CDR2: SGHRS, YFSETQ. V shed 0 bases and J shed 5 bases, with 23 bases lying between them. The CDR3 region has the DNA TGCGCCAGCAGCTTGGCCAAAGGGGAGCCCACACCTCTTTATGGCTACACCTTC. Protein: CASSLAKGEPTPLYGYTF.